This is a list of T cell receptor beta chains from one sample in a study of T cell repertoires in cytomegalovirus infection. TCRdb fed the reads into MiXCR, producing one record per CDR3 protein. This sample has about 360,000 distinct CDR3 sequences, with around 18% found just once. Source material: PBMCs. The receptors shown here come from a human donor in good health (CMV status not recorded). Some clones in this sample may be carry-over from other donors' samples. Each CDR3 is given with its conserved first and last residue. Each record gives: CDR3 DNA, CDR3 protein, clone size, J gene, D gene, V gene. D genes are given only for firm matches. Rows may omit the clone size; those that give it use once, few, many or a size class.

CDR3nt: TGCAGTGCCACCGGGACTTACTACGAGCAGTACTTC; CDR3aa: CSATGTYYEQYF; abundance: -; j_gene: TRBJ2-7; d_gene: -; v_gene: TRBV20-1
CDR3nt: TGTGCCAGCAGCGCTCACAGGATTTCGAACACTGAAGCTTTCTTT; CDR3aa: CASSAHRISNTEAFF; abundance: many; j_gene: TRBJ1-1; d_gene: -; v_gene: TRBV7-8
CDR3nt: TGTGCCAGCAGCTCCAACGGACAGTACGAGCAGTACTTC; CDR3aa: CASSSNGQYEQYF; abundance: many; j_gene: TRBJ2-7; d_gene: -; v_gene: TRBV7-2
CDR3nt: TGCAGTGCTAACAGGGTCACTGAAGCTTTCTTT; CDR3aa: CSANRVTEAFF; abundance: many; j_gene: TRBJ1-1; d_gene: -; v_gene: TRBV20-1
CDR3nt: TGTGCCAGCAGCCTAGGGACCTGGGGCAATGAGCAGTTCTTC; CDR3aa: CASSLGTWGNEQFF; abundance: -; j_gene: TRBJ2-1; d_gene: -; v_gene: TRBV7-9
CDR3nt: TGTGCCAGCAGCTTAGGATGGGGGGGGGGGTACGAGCAGTACTTC; CDR3aa: CASSLGWGGGYEQYF; abundance: few; j_gene: TRBJ2-7; d_gene: TRBD2; v_gene: TRBV7-2
CDR3nt: TGTGCCAGCTCACCACTCCCCCCAGGGGGGGAATACACAGATACGCAGTATTTT; CDR3aa: CASSPLPPGGEYTDTQYF; abundance: many; j_gene: TRBJ2-3; d_gene: -; v_gene: TRBV18
CDR3nt: TGTGTCTCCGGGCGCGATACGCAGTATTTT; CDR3aa: CVSGRDTQYF; abundance: many; j_gene: TRBJ2-3; d_gene: -; v_gene: TRBV7-2
CDR3nt: TGTGCCAGCAATTGGGACCCTGAAACGAATGAGCAGTTCTTC; CDR3aa: CASNWDPETNEQFF; abundance: -; j_gene: TRBJ2-1; d_gene: -; v_gene: TRBV2
CDR3nt: TGTGCCAGCAGTTTCGACAGCTACAATGAGCAGGTCTTC; CDR3aa: CASSFDSYNEQVF; abundance: -; j_gene: TRBJ2-1; d_gene: -; v_gene: TRBV6-5
CDR3nt: TGTGCCAGCAGCTTAGGGCGTTATGGTAGCGGCTACGAGCAGTACTTC; CDR3aa: CASSLGRYGSGYEQYF; abundance: many; j_gene: TRBJ2-7; d_gene: -; v_gene: TRBV7-2
CDR3nt: TGTGCCAGCAGCCGACTAGTTGATACAGATACGCAGTATTTT; CDR3aa: CASSRLVDTDTQYF; abundance: -; j_gene: TRBJ2-3; d_gene: -; v_gene: TRBV12-3/TRBV12-4
CDR3nt: TGTGCCATCAACCGGGCGGGGGGCTACGAGCAGTACTTC; CDR3aa: CAINRAGGYEQYF; abundance: few; j_gene: TRBJ2-7; d_gene: TRBD2; v_gene: TRBV7-2
CDR3nt: TGTGCCAGCAGCTTAGGTGCGGGCACTCGGGACGAGCAGTTCTTC; CDR3aa: CASSLGAGTRDEQFF; abundance: many; j_gene: TRBJ2-1; d_gene: -; v_gene: TRBV7-9
CDR3nt: TGTGCCAGCAGCCTGGGAGTATCGAACACAGATACGCAGTATTTT; CDR3aa: CASSLGVSNTDTQYF; abundance: -; j_gene: TRBJ2-3; d_gene: -; v_gene: TRBV4-2
CDR3nt: TGTGCCAGCAGTCCGACTAGCGGGGGTAACACCGGGGAGCTGTTTTTT; CDR3aa: CASSPTSGGNTGELFF; abundance: once; j_gene: TRBJ2-2; d_gene: TRBD2; v_gene: TRBV12-3/TRBV12-4
CDR3nt: TGTCCCAGCAGTGATGGGTTATTCACCGGGGGGCTGTTTTTT; CDR3aa: CPSSDGLFTGGLFF; abundance: -; j_gene: TRBJ2-2; d_gene: -; v_gene: TRBV6-1
CDR3nt: TGTGCCAGCAGTTACTCGAACAGGGCGAGATACACAGATACGCAGTATTTT; CDR3aa: CASSYSNRARYTDTQYF; abundance: many; j_gene: TRBJ2-3; d_gene: -; v_gene: TRBV6-5
CDR3nt: TGTGCCAGTAGTATCACAGGGATGATGAACACTGAAGCTTTCTTT; CDR3aa: CASSITGMMNTEAFF; abundance: few; j_gene: TRBJ1-1; d_gene: -; v_gene: TRBV19
CDR3nt: TGTGCCAGCAGGGGGCAGAACAATGAGCAGTTCTTC; CDR3aa: CASRGQNNEQFF; abundance: few; j_gene: TRBJ2-1; d_gene: -; v_gene: TRBV7-9
CDR3nt: TGTGCCAGTAGGACGGTCTGGGACACCGGGGAGCTGTTTTTT; CDR3aa: CASRTVWDTGELFF; abundance: -; j_gene: TRBJ2-2; d_gene: -; v_gene: TRBV19
CDR3nt: TGTGCCAGCAACCAACCTAATCAGCCCCAGCATTTT; CDR3aa: CASNQPNQPQHF; abundance: -; j_gene: TRBJ1-5; d_gene: -; v_gene: TRBV27
CDR3nt: TGTGCCAGCAGCTTAGACAGGGTCAATCAGCCCCAGCATTTT; CDR3aa: CASSLDRVNQPQHF; abundance: many; j_gene: TRBJ1-5; d_gene: -; v_gene: TRBV7-2
CDR3nt: TGTGCCAGTAGTAGTACCCAGTTGGGAGGCAATCAGCCCCAGCATTTT; CDR3aa: CASSSTQLGGNQPQHF; abundance: few; j_gene: TRBJ1-5; d_gene: -; v_gene: TRBV19
CDR3nt: TGTGCCAGCAGCTTAAGCGCCTCCTACGAGCAGTACTTC; CDR3aa: CASSLSASYEQYF; abundance: many; j_gene: TRBJ2-7; d_gene: -; v_gene: TRBV7-2
CDR3nt: TGTGCCAGCAGCTTAAGTTCCGCCTACGAGCAGTACTTC; CDR3aa: CASSLSSAYEQYF; abundance: many; j_gene: TRBJ2-7; d_gene: -; v_gene: TRBV7-2
CDR3nt: TGTGCCAGCAGCGTCGACAGGGGGGGGAACACCGGGGAGCTGTTTTTT; CDR3aa: CASSVDRGGNTGELFF; abundance: -; j_gene: TRBJ2-2; d_gene: TRBD1; v_gene: TRBV7-6
CDR3nt: TGTGCCAGCAGCTCACGACAGGGCATCAACGAGCAGTACTTC; CDR3aa: CASSSRQGINEQYF; abundance: -; j_gene: TRBJ2-7; d_gene: TRBD1; v_gene: TRBV7-9
CDR3nt: TGTGCCAGCAGCCCCGGGGTAGGCTATGGCTACACCTTC; CDR3aa: CASSPGVGYGYTF; abundance: many; j_gene: TRBJ1-2; d_gene: -; v_gene: TRBV7-2